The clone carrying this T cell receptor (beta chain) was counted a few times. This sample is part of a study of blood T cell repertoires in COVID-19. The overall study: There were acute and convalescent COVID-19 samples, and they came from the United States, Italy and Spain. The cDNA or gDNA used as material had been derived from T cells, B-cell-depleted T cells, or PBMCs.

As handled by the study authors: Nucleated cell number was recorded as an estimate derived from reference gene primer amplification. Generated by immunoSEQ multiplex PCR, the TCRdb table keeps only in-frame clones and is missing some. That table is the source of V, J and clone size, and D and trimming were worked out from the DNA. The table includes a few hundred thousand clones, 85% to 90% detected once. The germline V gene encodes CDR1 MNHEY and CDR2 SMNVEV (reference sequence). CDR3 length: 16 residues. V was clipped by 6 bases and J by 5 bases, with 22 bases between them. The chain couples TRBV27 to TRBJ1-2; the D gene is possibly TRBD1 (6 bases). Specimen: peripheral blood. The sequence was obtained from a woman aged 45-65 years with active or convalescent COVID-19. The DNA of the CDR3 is TGTGCCAGCAGCCCGATGGAGGACAGTTCCGAATATGGCTACACCTTC. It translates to CASSPMEDSSEYGYTF.